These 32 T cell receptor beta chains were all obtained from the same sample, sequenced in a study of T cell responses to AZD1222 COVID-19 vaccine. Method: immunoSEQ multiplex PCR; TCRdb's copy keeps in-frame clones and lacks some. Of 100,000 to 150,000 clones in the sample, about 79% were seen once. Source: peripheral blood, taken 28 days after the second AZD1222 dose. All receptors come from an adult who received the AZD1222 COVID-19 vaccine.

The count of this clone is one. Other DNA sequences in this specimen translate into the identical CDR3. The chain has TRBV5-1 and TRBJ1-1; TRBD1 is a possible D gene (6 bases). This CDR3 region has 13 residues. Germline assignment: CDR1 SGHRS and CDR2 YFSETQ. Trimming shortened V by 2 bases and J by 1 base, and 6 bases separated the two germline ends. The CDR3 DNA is TGCGCCAGCAGCTTACAGGGGAACACTGAAGCTTTCTTT. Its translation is CASSLQGNTEAFF. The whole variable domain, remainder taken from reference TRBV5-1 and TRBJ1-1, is KAGVTQTPRYLIKTRGQQVTLSCSPISGHRSVSWYQQTPGQGLQFLFEYFSETQRNKGNFPGRFSGRQFSNSRSEMNVSTLELGDSALYLCASSLQGNTEAFFGQGTRLTVV.

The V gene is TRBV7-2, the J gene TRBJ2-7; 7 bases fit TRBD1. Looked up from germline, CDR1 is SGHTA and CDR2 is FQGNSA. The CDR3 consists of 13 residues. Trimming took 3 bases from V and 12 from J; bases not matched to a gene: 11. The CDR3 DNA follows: TGTGCCAGCAGCTTGTCCCGGGACAGACGTCTGTACTTC. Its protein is CASSLSRDRRLYF.

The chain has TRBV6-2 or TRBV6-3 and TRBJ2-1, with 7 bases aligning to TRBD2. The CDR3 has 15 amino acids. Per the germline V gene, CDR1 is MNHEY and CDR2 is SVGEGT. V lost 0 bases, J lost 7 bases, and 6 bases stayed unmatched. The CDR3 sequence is CASSYSTDGGNEQFF. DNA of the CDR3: TGTGCCAGCAGTTACTCGACGGACGGGGGGAATGAGCAGTTCTTC.

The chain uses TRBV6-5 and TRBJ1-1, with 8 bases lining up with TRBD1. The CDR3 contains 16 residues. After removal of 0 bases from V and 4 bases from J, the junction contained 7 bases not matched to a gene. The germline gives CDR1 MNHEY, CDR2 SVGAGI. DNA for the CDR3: TGTGCCAGCAGTTACTCGACCAGGGGGCGGGGCACTGAAGCTTTCTTT. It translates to CASSYSTRGRGTEAFF.

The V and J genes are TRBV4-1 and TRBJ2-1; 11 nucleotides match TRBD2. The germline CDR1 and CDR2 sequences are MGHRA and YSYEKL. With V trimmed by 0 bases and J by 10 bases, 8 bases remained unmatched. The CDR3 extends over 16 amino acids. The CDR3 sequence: CASSQEGTSGDREQFF. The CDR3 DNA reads TGCGCCAGCAGCCAAGAAGGGACTAGCGGAGACCGGGAGCAGTTCTTC.

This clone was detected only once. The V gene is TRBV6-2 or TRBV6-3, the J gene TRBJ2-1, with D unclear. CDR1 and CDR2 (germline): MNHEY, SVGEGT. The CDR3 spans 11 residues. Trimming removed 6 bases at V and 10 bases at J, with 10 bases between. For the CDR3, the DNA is TGTGCCAGCAGCAAGAATCCCGAGCAGTTCTTC. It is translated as CASSKNPEQFF.

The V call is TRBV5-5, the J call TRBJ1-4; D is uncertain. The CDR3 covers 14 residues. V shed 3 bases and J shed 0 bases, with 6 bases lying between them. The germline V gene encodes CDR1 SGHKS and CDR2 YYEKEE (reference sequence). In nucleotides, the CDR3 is TGTGCCAGCAGCTGGGCCGCAACTAATGAAAAACTGTTTTTT. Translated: CASSWAATNEKLFF.

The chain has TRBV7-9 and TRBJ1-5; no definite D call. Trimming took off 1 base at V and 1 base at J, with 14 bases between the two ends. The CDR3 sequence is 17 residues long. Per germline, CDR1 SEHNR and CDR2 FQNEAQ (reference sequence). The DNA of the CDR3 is TGTGCCAGCAGCTTAGGACCTGGGCCTGGAAGCAATCAGCCCCAGCATTTT. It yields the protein CASSLGPGPGSNQPQHF.

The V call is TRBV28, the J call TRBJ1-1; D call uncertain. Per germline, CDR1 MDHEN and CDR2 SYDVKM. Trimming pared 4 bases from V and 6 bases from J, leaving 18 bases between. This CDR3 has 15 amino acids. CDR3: CASSSWSYGSPEAFF. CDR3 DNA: TGTGCCAGCAGTTCCTGGTCTTATGGGTCGCCTGAAGCTTTCTTT.

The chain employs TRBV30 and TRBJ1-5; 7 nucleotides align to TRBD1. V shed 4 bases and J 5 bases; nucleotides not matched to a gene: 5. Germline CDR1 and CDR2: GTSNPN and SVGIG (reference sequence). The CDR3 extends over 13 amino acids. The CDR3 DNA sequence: TGTGCCTGGAAGGGGCAGGGGGATCAGCCCCAGCATTTT. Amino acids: CAWKGQGDQPQHF. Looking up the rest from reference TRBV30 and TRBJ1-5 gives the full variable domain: SQTIHQWPATLVQPVGSPLSLECTVEGTSNPNLYWYRQAAGRGLQLLFYSVGIGQISSEVPQNLSASRPQDRQFILSSKKLLLSDSGFYLCAWKGQGDQPQHFGDGTRLSIL.

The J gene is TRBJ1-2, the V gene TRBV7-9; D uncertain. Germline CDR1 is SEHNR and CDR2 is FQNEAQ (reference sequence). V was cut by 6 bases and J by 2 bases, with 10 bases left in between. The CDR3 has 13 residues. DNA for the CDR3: TGTGCCAGCAGACCCCAGGTCAACTATGGCTACACCTTC. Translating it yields CASRPQVNYGYTF.

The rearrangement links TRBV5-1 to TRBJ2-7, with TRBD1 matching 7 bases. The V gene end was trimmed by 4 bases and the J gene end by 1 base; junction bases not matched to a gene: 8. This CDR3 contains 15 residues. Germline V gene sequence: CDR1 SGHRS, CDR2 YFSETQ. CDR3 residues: CASSPGTVNSYEQYF. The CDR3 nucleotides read TGCGCCAGCAGCCCGGGGACAGTAAATTCCTACGAGCAGTACTTC.

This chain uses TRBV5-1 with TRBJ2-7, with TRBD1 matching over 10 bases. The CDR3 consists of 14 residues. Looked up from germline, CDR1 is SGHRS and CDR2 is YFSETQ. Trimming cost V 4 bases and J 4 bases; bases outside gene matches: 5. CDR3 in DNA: TGCGCCAGCAGCGCCGGGGACAGGGGTTACGAGCAGTACTTC. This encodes CASSAGDRGYEQYF.

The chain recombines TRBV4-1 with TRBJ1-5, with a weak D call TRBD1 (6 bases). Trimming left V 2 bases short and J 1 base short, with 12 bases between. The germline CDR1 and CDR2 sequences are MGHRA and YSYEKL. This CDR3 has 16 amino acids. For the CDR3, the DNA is TGCGCCAGCAGCCAACCACGAAGGGGGAGCAATCAGCCCCAGCATTTT. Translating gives CASSQPRRGSNQPQHF.

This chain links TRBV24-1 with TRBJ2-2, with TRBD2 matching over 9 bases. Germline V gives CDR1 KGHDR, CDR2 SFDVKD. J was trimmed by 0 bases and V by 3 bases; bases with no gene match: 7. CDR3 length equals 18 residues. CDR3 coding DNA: TGTGCCACCAGTGATATAGCGGGGGTGACCACGAACACCGGGGAGCTGTTTTTT. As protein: CATSDIAGVTTNTGELFF.

CDR3 sequence: CASSLANGLNTEAFF. CDR3 nucleotide sequence: TGTGCCAGCAGCTTAGCTAATGGATTGAACACTGAAGCTTTCTTT. This sequence joins TRBV7-9 and TRBJ1-1; D gene unclear. CDR1 and CDR2 from the germline V gene are SEHNR and FQNEAQ (reference sequence). The CDR3 loop spans 15 amino acids. Trimming stripped 0 bases from V and 0 bases from J, with 8 bases between.

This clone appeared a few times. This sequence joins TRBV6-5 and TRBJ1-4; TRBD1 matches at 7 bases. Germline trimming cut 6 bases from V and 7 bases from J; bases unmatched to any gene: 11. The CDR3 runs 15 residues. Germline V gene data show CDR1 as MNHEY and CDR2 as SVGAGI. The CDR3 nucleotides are TGTGCCAGCAGATCCGGGACAGCTGGGGGTGAAAAACTGTTTTTT. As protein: CASRSGTAGGEKLFF.

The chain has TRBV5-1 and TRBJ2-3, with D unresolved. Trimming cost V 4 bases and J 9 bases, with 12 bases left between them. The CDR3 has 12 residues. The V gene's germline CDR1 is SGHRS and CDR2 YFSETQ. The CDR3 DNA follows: TGCGCCAGCAGCCCGGGTAGGGAAACGCAGTATTTT. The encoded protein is CASSPGRETQYF.

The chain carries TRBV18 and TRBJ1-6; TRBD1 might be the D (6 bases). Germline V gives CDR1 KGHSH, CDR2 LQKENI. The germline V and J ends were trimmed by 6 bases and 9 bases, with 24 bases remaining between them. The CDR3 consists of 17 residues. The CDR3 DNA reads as TGTGCCAGCTCCTTCGCCGGGACAACCAAATTGGGTTCACCCCTCCACTTT. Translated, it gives CASSFAGTTKLGSPLHF.

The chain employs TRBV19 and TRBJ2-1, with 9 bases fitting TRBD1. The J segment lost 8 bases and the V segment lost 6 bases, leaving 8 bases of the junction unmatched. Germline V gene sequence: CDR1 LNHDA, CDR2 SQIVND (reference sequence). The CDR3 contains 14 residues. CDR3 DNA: TGTGCCAGTAGCCTGGACAGGGGTGTAGATGAGCAGTTCTTC. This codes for CASSLDRGVDEQFF.

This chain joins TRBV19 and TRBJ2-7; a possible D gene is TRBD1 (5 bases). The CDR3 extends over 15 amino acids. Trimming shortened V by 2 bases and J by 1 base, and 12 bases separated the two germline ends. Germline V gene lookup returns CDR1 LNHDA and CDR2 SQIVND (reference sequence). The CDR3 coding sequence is TGTGCCAGTAGTATAAAAGGGGAAGGTTCCTACGAGCAGTACTTC. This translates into CASSIKGEGSYEQYF.

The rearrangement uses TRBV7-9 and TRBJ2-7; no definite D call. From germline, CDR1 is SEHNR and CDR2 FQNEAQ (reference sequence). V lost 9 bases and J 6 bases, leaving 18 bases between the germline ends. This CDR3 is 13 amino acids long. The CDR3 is CARTPRRRFEQYF. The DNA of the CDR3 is TGTGCCAGAACACCCCGACGTCGCTTCGAGCAGTACTTC.

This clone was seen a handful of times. CDR3 sequence reads: CASTSVVGRRYTF. As DNA, the CDR3 is TGTGCCAGCACATCGGTTGTGGGGAGGCGCTACACCTTC. This sequence joins TRBV25-1 and TRBJ1-2; D is ambiguous. The CDR3 sequence is 13 residues long. With 7 bases removed from V and 9 bases from J, the gap between germline ends came to 18 bases. The V gene's germline CDR1 is MGHDK and CDR2 SYGVNS.

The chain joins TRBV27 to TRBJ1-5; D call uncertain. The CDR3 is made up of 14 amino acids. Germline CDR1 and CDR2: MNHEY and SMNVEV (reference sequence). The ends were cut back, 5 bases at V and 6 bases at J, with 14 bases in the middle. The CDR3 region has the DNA TGTGCCAGCAGTCTAAGGGATTTCACTCAGCCCCAGCATTTT. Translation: CASSLRDFTQPQHF.

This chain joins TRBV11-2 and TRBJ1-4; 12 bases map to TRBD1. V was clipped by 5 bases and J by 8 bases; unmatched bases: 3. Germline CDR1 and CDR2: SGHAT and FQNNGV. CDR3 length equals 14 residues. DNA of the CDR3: TGTGCCAGCAGCATGGGACAGGGGGCGGAAAAACTGTTTTTT. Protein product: CASSMGQGAEKLFF.

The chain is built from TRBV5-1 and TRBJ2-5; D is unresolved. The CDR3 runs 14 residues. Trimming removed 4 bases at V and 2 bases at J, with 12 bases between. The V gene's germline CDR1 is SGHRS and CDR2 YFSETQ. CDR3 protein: CASSLVGVQETQYF. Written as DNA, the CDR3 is TGCGCCAGCAGCCTCGTTGGCGTTCAAGAGACCCAGTACTTC.

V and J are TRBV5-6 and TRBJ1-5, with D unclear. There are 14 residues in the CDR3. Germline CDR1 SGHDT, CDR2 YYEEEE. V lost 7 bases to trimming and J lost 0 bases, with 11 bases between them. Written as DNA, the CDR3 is TGTGCCAGCCAAAAGGCAGCTAGCAATCAGCCCCAGCATTTT. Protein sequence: CASQKAASNQPQHF.

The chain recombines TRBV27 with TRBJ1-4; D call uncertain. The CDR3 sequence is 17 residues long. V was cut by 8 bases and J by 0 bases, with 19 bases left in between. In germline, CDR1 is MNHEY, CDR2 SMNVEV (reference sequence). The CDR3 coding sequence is TGTGCCAGCGGATCCCTCGAACCAGCTGCAACTAATGAAAAACTGTTTTTT. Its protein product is CASGSLEPAATNEKLFF.

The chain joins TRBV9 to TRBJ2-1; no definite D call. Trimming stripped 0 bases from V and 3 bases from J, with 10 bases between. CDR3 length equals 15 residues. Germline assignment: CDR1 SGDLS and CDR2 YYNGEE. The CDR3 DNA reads TGTGCCAGCAGCGTAGGAATCTCCTTCTACAATGAGCAGTTCTTC. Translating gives CASSVGISFYNEQFF. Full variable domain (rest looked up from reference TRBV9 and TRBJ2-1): DSGVTQTPKHLITATGQRVTLRCSPRSGDLSVYWYQQSLDQGLQFLIQYYNGEERAKGNILERFSAQQFPDLHSELNLSSLELGDSALYFCASSVGISFYNEQFFGPGTRLTVL.

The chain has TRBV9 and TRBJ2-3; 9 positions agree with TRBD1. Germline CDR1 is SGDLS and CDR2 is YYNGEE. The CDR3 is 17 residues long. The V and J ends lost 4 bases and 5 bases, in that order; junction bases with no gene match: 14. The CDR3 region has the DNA TGTGCCAGCAGCTATACTTCCGGGACAGGGTCCAGAGATACGCAGTATTTT. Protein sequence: CASSYTSGTGSRDTQYF.

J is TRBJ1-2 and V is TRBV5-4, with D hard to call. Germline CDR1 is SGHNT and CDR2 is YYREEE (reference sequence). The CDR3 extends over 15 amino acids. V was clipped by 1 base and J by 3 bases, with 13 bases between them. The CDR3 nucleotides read TGTGCCAGCAGCTTGTTAGAGTACAGTCACTATGGCTACACCTTC. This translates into CASSLLEYSHYGYTF.

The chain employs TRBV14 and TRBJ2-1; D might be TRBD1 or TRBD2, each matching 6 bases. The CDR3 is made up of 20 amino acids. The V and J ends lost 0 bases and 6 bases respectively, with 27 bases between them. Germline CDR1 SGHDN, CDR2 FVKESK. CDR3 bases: TGTGCCAGCAGCCAAGAGGGGGGCGGCTCCCTGGGGAAGAGGGCCAATGAGCAGTTCTTC. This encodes CASSQEGGGSLGKRANEQFF.